This T cell receptor beta chain originates from a study of blood T cell repertoires in COVID-19. The length of the CDR3 is 12 residues. Germline assignment: CDR1 SGDLS and CDR2 YYNGEE. V dropped 1 base and J dropped 3 bases, with 5 bases sitting between them. Assay used: immunoSEQ multiplex PCR; TCRdb lists only in-frame clones, some missing. The table has tens of thousands of clones, 80% to 90% seen once. This chain connects TRBV9 to TRBJ2-7; unclear D gene. This TCR came from a man aged 45 to 65 with active or convalescent COVID-19. The sample comprised peripheral blood. This chain's CDR3 is CASSVNSYEQYF. The CDR3 nucleotides read TGTGCCAGCAGCGTAAACAGCTACGAGCAGTACTTC.